This TCR beta chain derives from a study of control samples from healthy donors and cancer patients. In its sample, this clone was seen once. This CDR3 comprises 12 residues. Germline V gene sequence: CDR1 KGHDR, CDR2 SFDVKD. V shed 6 bases and J shed 7 bases, with 9 bases lying between them. The protocol was immunoSEQ multiplex PCR, while the TCRdb copy is restricted to in-frame clones and leaves out a portion. The sample has some 150,000 clones; 85% to 95% are singletons. The TCR comes from a man aged 35-49 years in good health. The chain couples TRBV24-1 to TRBJ2-1; possibly TRBD1 for D (5 bases). The sequenced sample was blood. CDR3 in amino acids: CATSLQENEQFF. CDR3 in DNA: TGTGCCACCAGTTTACAGGAGAATGAGCAGTTCTTC.